Listed below are T cell receptor beta chains from one sample, sequenced in a study of T-cell memory formation after mild COVID-19. TCRdb re-called the 5' RACE reads through MiXCR, storing one row per CDR3 protein. The sample carries 140,000 to 150,000 distinct CDR3 sequences, 6% to 6.5% recorded once. The specimen sequenced was PBMCs or a T cell subset sorted from them (not recorded which). The receptors were sampled from an adult woman who had mild COVID-19 (a few samples of this study predate the infection). Cell type and time point are not known. Each CDR3 is given with its conserved first and last residue. Each record gives: V gene, J gene, clone size, D gene, CDR3 length, CDR3 protein, CDR3 DNA. D genes are given only for firm matches. Clone sizes are given selectively: once, few, many, or a class where the clone is expanded.

TRBV7-2	TRBJ2-2	few	-	15	CASSLGLSNTGELFF	TGTGCCAGCAGCTTAGGGTTATCGAACACCGGGGAGCTGTTTTTT
TRBV18	TRBJ2-1	few	-	15	CASSSTSGGYNEQFF	TGTGCCAGCTCGTCGACTAGTGGGGGCTACAATGAGCAGTTCTTC
TRBV7-9	TRBJ2-7	many	TRBD2	15	CASSLGTSGYHEQYF	TGTGCCAGCAGCCTGGGGACTAGCGGGTACCACGAGCAGTACTTC
TRBV12-3/TRBV12-4	TRBJ2-6	few	-	15	CASEKRGSGANVLTF	TGTGCCAGCGAGAAAAGGGGCTCTGGGGCCAACGTCCTGACTTTC
TRBV3-1	TRBJ2-1	few	TRBD2	13	CASSQGGLAGKFF	TGTGCCAGCAGCCAAGGGGGACTAGCGGGAAAGTTCTTC
TRBV24-1	TRBJ1-2	few	-	14	CATSEPRQTYGYTF	TGTGCCACCAGTGAACCCAGACAGACCTATGGCTACACCTTC
TRBV30	TRBJ2-1	-	TRBD2	15	CAWTRAGGRYNEQFF	TGTGCCTGGACAAGAGCGGGAGGGAGATACAATGAGCAGTTCTTC
TRBV11-2	TRBJ1-1	few	TRBD1	14	CASKETGKNTEAFF	TGTGCCAGCAAGGAGACAGGGAAGAACACTGAAGCTTTCTTT
TRBV27	TRBJ1-4	many	TRBD1	15	CASRQRTGGLEKLFF	TGTGCCAGCCGCCAACGGACAGGGGGCCTGGAAAAACTGTTTTTT
TRBV29-1	TRBJ1-1	many	-	17	CSVETQTNTDMNTEAFF	TGCAGCGTCGAAACCCAAACGAACACGGACATGAACACTGAAGCTTTCTTT
TRBV12-3/TRBV12-4	TRBJ1-5	-	-	12	CASSLINQPQHF	TGTGCCAGCAGCCTCATAAATCAGCCCCAGCATTTT
TRBV19	TRBJ1-1	-	TRBD1	14	CASSMTGLLTEAFF	TGTGCCAGTAGTATGACAGGGTTGCTCACTGAAGCTTTCTTT
TRBV10-3	TRBJ1-1	many	-	16	CAISESVGRGNTEAFF	TGTGCCATCAGTGAGTCGGTAGGACGAGGTAACACTGAAGCTTTCTTT
TRBV4-2	TRBJ2-7	many	-	15	CASSQEWSGPYEQYF	TGTGCCAGCAGCCAAGAATGGAGCGGGCCTTACGAGCAGTACTTC
TRBV5-1	TRBJ2-1	many	-	14	CASSFGGSYNEQFF	TGCGCCAGCAGCTTCGGCGGGTCCTACAATGAGCAGTTCTTC
TRBV20-1	TRBJ1-5	-	-	13	CSAISSSNQPQHF	TGCAGTGCTATCAGCAGTAGCAATCAGCCCCAGCATTTT
TRBV5-1	TRBJ2-5	many	-	12	CASSSPEGTQYF	TGCGCCAGCAGCTCGCCGGAGGGGACCCAGTACTTC
TRBV5-1	TRBJ1-1	many	-	14	CASSGGREKSEAFF	TGCGCCAGCAGCGGGGGACGGGAGAAATCTGAAGCTTTCTTT
TRBV12-3/TRBV12-4	TRBJ2-3	many	-	15	CASSLSPRHTDTQYF	TGTGCCAGCAGTTTATCCCCGCGGCACACAGATACGCAGTATTTT
TRBV2	TRBJ2-3	few	-	14	CASFQLTGTDTQYF	TGTGCCAGCTTCCAGTTGACGGGCACAGATACGCAGTATTTT
TRBV12-3/TRBV12-4	TRBJ2-7	-	TRBD1	13	CASSVGQYHEQYF	TGTGCCAGCAGTGTGGGACAGTACCACGAGCAGTACTTC
TRBV20-1	TRBJ1-5	few	-	14	CSAGHPGGLYPQHF	TGCAGTGCCGGCCATCCCGGGGGTCTTTACCCCCAGCATTTT
TRBV6-5	TRBJ2-7	many	-	13	CASRDVPNYEQYF	TGTGCCAGCAGGGACGTTCCCAACTACGAGCAGTACTTC
TRBV12-3/TRBV12-4	TRBJ2-2	few	TRBD1	15	CASRALQGSTGELFF	TGTGCCAGCAGAGCCCTACAGGGGAGTACCGGGGAGCTGTTTTTT
TRBV24-1	TRBJ2-2	few	-	15	CATSGTGPNTGELFF	TGTGCCACCAGTGGTACAGGGCCGAACACCGGGGAGCTGTTTTTT
TRBV5-1	TRBJ1-2	many	-	15	CASSSGQASDYGYTF	TGCGCCAGCAGCTCGGGACAAGCATCTGACTATGGCTACACCTTC
TRBV12-3/TRBV12-4	TRBJ1-1	few	-	12	CASSPLAREAFF	TGTGCCAGCAGTCCCCTGGCCCGGGAAGCTTTCTTT
TRBV5-1	TRBJ2-7	many	-	14	CASSLYTRGNEQYF	TGCGCCAGCAGCTTGTACACAAGGGGGAACGAGCAGTACTTC
TRBV12-3/TRBV12-4	TRBJ2-3	many	-	11	CASSLADTQYF	TGTGCCAGCAGCTTAGCAGATACGCAGTATTTT
TRBV24-1	TRBJ2-1	-	-	16	CATSDANRASYNEQFF	TGTGCCACCAGTGATGCGAACCGGGCCTCCTACAATGAGCAGTTCTTC
TRBV21-1	TRBJ1-1	-	-	12	CASRRVSTEAFF	TGTGCCAGCAGGAGGGTAAGCACTGAAGCTTTCTTT
TRBV12-3/TRBV12-4	TRBJ2-7	few	TRBD1	15	CASSTQHDRAYEQYF	TGTGCCAGCAGCACCCAGCACGACAGGGCCTACGAGCAGTACTTC
TRBV7-8	TRBJ1-1	few	-	14	CASSWRVGNTEAFF	TGTGCCAGCAGTTGGAGGGTGGGGAACACTGAAGCTTTCTTT
TRBV12-3/TRBV12-4	TRBJ1-1	many	-	13	CASSLEENTEAFF	TGTGCCAGCAGTTTAGAAGAGAACACTGAAGCTTTCTTT
TRBV4-2	TRBJ2-3	few	-	16	CASSQESGSGTDTQYF	TGTGCCAGCAGCCAAGAGTCCGGGTCTGGCACAGATACGCAGTATTTT
TRBV7-2	TRBJ2-7	few	-	11	CASTAAYEQYF	TGTGCCAGCACCGCGGCCTACGAGCAGTACTTC
TRBV12-3/TRBV12-4	TRBJ2-7	many	-	13	CASSSTPSYEQYF	TGTGCCAGCAGCTCGACACCCTCCTACGAGCAGTACTTC
TRBV5-1	TRBJ2-5	many	TRBD1	14	CASSPDRAKETQYF	TGCGCCAGCAGCCCGGACAGGGCTAAAGAGACCCAGTACTTC
TRBV7-9	TRBJ2-1	many	-	13	CASSSRQYNEQFF	TGTGCCAGCAGCTCCCGACAGTACAATGAGCAGTTCTTC
TRBV19	TRBJ1-1	few	-	14	CASSVGATPLTPRF	TGTGCCAGTAGTGTAGGGGCCACCCCATTGACCCCACGATTT
TRBV5-1	TRBJ1-1	few	-	15	CASSGTYGGGTEAFF	TGCGCCAGCAGCGGTACCTACGGGGGCGGGACTGAAGCTTTCTTT
TRBV11-2	TRBJ2-1	many	TRBD2	16	CASSLSTSGGAKEQFF	TGTGCCAGCAGCTTATCCACTAGCGGGGGGGCCAAGGAGCAGTTCTTC
TRBV5-1	TRBJ2-7	many	-	15	CASSLDRSFSYEQYF	TGCGCCAGCAGCTTGGACAGGAGCTTCTCCTACGAGCAGTACTTC
TRBV5-6	TRBJ2-2	-	-	17	CASSLVLDSYSTGELFF	TGTGCCAGCAGCTTGGTTCTGGACAGTTACTCTACCGGGGAGCTGTTTTTT
TRBV20-1	TRBJ2-1	many	TRBD2	14	CSARVASGGYEQFF	TGCAGTGCTAGAGTGGCTAGCGGGGGCTATGAGCAGTTCTTC
TRBV6-6	TRBJ2-1	many	-	11	CASSDRNEQFF	TGTGCCAGCAGTGATCGAAATGAGCAGTTCTTC
TRBV12-3/TRBV12-4	TRBJ2-5	-	TRBD1	13	CASSFNRGETQYF	TGTGCCAGCAGTTTCAACAGGGGAGAGACCCAGTACTTC
TRBV7-8	TRBJ2-1	many	TRBD2	16	CASSFYSGGGYNEQFF	TGTGCCAGCAGCTTTTATAGCGGGGGGGGATACAATGAGCAGTTCTTC
TRBV7-2	TRBJ2-4	many	-	15	CASSPPFIAKNIQYF	TGTGCCAGCAGCCCCCCTTTCATAGCCAAAAACATTCAGTACTTC
TRBV7-8	TRBJ1-2	few	-	14	CASSLDGFNYGYTF	TGTGCCAGCAGCTTAGACGGATTTAACTATGGCTACACCTTC
TRBV2	TRBJ2-3	few	-	14	CASSTGRSTDTQYF	TGTGCCAGCAGTACGGGTCGGAGCACAGATACGCAGTATTTT
TRBV2	TRBJ1-4	many	-	16	CASSEAPLGTNEKLFF	TGTGCCAGCAGTGAAGCGCCCCTGGGAACTAATGAAAAACTGTTTTTT
TRBV20-1	TRBJ2-1	few	TRBD2	15	CSARGRSGGYNEQFF	TGCAGTGCTAGGGGCCGTAGCGGGGGCTACAATGAGCAGTTCTTC